This T cell receptor beta chain was captured in a study of chemoradiotherapy in HPV16-positive cancers. Germline values: CDR1 SGHVS, CDR2 FNYEAQ. V was trimmed by 4 bases and J by 2 bases, leaving 14 bases between them. This CDR3 has 15 residues. Repertoires were sampled repeatedly during chemoradiotherapy. Clones were sequenced by immunoSEQ multiplex PCR, and TCRdb holds only the in-frame ones, with some missing. Seen here are about 32,000 clones, roughly 78% observed once, and the top ten hold roughly 3.8%. The chain is built from TRBV7-6 and TRBJ2-5, with D uncertain. The source material was blood, sampled from a patient who underwent chemoradiotherapy. The receptor was isolated from a human donor with HPV-associated anogenital cancer. CDR3 in DNA: TGTGCCAGCAGCTCATCCGCGGCGACACAAGAGACCCAGTACTTC. Translation gives CASSSSAATQETQYF.